One sample yielded the 9 T cell receptor beta chains listed below, sequenced in a study of cytomegalovirus exposure and HLA in healthy donors. PCR employed 60 Vbeta and 13 Jbeta primers. Only in-frame clones appear in the TCRdb table, and some are missing; sequencing was by immunoSEQ multiplex PCR. In the table there are under 70,000 clones, about 65% of which are singletons. The sequenced material came from PBMCs. These receptors were taken from a woman aged 25 to 39 in good health and CMV-seronegative.

This clone was recorded once. The chain couples TRBV4-1 to TRBJ1-2; D is uncertain. The CDR3 extends over 13 amino acids. The germline CDR1 and CDR2 sequences are MGHRA and YSYEKL. Trimming left V 4 bases short and J 3 bases short, with 9 bases between. For the CDR3, the DNA is TGCGCCAGCAGCCCCCGGGGTGACTATGGCTACACCTTC. It encodes CASSPRGDYGYTF.

This clone was observed a handful of times. The gene calls are TRBV6-6 and TRBJ1-1, with D perhaps TRBD1 (5 bases). The germline CDR1 and CDR2 sequences are MNHNY and SVGAGI (reference sequence). The CDR3 runs to 12 residues. Deletions cut 4 bases from V and 11 bases from J, with 14 bases between. CDR3 nucleotides: TGTGCCAGCAGTTCCCCTGGGGCGATGGCTTTCTTT. It codes for CASSSPGAMAFF.

The chain employs TRBV30 and TRBJ2-3; tentative D call: TRBD1 (7 bases). The germline gives CDR1 GTSNPN, CDR2 SVGIG (reference sequence). The CDR3 contains 14 residues. Trimming pared 2 bases from V and 9 bases from J, leaving 18 bases between. The CDR3, as DNA: TGTGCCTGGAGTCCAGGGGCAGGGGGGAAGACGCAGTATTTT. Its translation is CAWSPGAGGKTQYF.

This chain joins TRBV28 and TRBJ1-5; D is unresolved. The V and J ends lost 3 bases and 5 bases respectively, with 8 bases between them. CDR1 and CDR2 from the germline V gene are MDHEN and SYDVKM. CDR3 length: 13 amino acids. Here the CDR3 reads CASSFGRYQPQHF. Here the CDR3 DNA reads TGTGCCAGCAGTTTCGGGAGGTATCAGCCCCAGCATTTT.

V and J are TRBV6-5 and TRBJ1-5; 9 nucleotides align to TRBD1. The CDR3 loop spans 15 amino acids. Germline loops: CDR1 MNHEY, CDR2 SVGAGI. The trim removed 8 bases at V and 1 base at J, leaving 6 bases unmatched. CDR3 residues: CASVGQGRSNQPQHF. CDR3 DNA: TGTGCCAGCGTGGGACAGGGAAGGAGCAATCAGCCCCAGCATTTT.

The chain employs TRBV7-9 and TRBJ1-2; D unresolved. CDR3 length: 15 residues. V lost 1 base and J lost 1, with 10 bases in between. Germline loops: CDR1 SEHNR, CDR2 FQNEAQ (reference sequence). CDR3 loop: CASSLVTGNNYGYTF. The DNA of the CDR3 is TGTGCCAGCAGCTTAGTCACGGGAAATAACTATGGCTACACCTTC.

The chain links TRBV19 to TRBJ2-1; 8 bases agree with TRBD2. The trim removed 6 bases at V and 9 bases at J, leaving 13 bases unmatched. The CDR3 has 15 amino acids. Germline assignment: CDR1 LNHDA and CDR2 SQIVND (reference sequence). Here the CDR3 DNA reads TGTGCCAGTAGGCGACCGGGACTAGTATCCGGTGAGCAGTTCTTC. This sequence encodes CASRRPGLVSGEQFF.

The chain links TRBV28 to TRBJ1-2; TRBD1 aligns across 7 bases. Trimming cost V 2 bases and J 7 bases; bases outside gene matches: 4. Germline V gives CDR1 MDHEN, CDR2 SYDVKM. The CDR3 has 13 residues. The CDR3 DNA reads as TGTGCCAGCAGTTTAACAGGGGCTGTTGGCTACACCTTC. This encodes CASSLTGAVGYTF.

This sequence joins TRBV7-9 and TRBJ1-2; TRBD1 matches 7 bases. The germline CDR1 and CDR2 sequences are SEHNR and FQNEAQ (reference sequence). V shed 3 bases and J 4 bases; nucleotides not matched to a gene: 5. The CDR3 is made up of 14 amino acids. CDR3 nucleotides: TGTGCCAGCAGCTTTATGACAGGGTTCTATGGCTACACCTTC. Translation gives CASSFMTGFYGYTF.